These 22 T cell receptor beta chains were sequenced from one sample in a study of blood T cell repertoires in COVID-19. The table came from immunoSEQ multiplex PCR; TCRdb's copy has only in-frame clones and leaves some out. The profile shows under 200,000 clones, roughly 88% of them singletons. The sequenced sample was PBMCs or T cells enriched from blood (not recorded which). The receptors were sampled from a man between 40 and 49 years old with acute COVID-19.

CDR3 nucleotides: TGTGCCAGTAGTATGCGGCCGAGCGGAAAGAACACCGGGGAGCTGTTTTTT. It encodes CASSMRPSGKNTGELFF. This chain links TRBV19 with TRBJ2-2; D might be TRBD2 (5 bases). The CDR3 has 17 amino acids. Germline V gene lookup returns CDR1 LNHDA and CDR2 SQIVND (reference sequence). V was cut by 3 bases and J by 1 base, with 15 bases left in between. Combining the CDR3 with reference TRBV19 and TRBJ2-2 gives the whole variable domain DGGITQSPKYLFRKEGQNVTLSCEQNLNHDAMYWYRQDPGQGLRLIYYSQIVNDFQKGDIAEGYSVSREKKESFPLTVTSAQKNPTAFYLCASSMRPSGKNTGELFFGEGSRLTVL.

The genes are TRBV29-1 and TRBJ2-2; D is unresolved. This CDR3 spans 12 amino acids. Trimming cost V 6 bases and J 1 base, with 6 bases left between them. CDR1 is SQVTM and CDR2 is ANQGSEA in the germline V gene. The CDR3 here is CSVNWNTGELFF. The DNA for the CDR3 is TGCAGCGTAAACTGGAACACCGGGGAGCTGTTTTTT.

The rearrangement links TRBV3-1 (or the pseudogene TRBV3-2) to TRBJ1-4; D unclear. V lost 1 base and J 8 bases, leaving 8 bases between the germline ends. In germline, CDR1 is LGHDT, CDR2 YNNKEL (reference sequence). The CDR3 has 13 residues. CDR3 DNA: TGTGCCAGCAGCCAAGGGACGGGGGAAAAACTGTTTTTT. Translating gives CASSQGTGEKLFF.

The V call is TRBV7-6, the J call TRBJ1-2; TRBD1 aligns across 7 bases. The CDR3 runs 13 residues. In germline, CDR1 is SGHVS, CDR2 FNYEAQ. V shed 4 bases and J 10 bases; nucleotides not matched to a gene: 9. DNA for the CDR3: TGTGCCAGCAGCTCCAGGGACGACAGGGCCTACACCTTC. Protein: CASSSRDDRAYTF.

CDR3 region: CASSMRGNLFF. For the CDR3, the DNA is TGTGCCAGCAGCATGCGGGGGAACTTATTTTTT. The chain recombines TRBV11-2 with TRBJ1-4; a possible D gene is TRBD1 (5 bases). Deletions cut 5 bases from V and 17 bases from J, with 15 bases between. The CDR3 runs 11 residues. Germline CDR1 is SGHAT and CDR2 is FQNNGV.

The chain's CDR3 is CASSPRLTPNTEAFF. In DNA, the CDR3 is TGTGCCAGCAGCCCACGACTTACGCCGAACACTGAAGCTTTCTTT. The V and J genes are TRBV7-9 and TRBJ1-1; D unresolved. The CDR3 runs 15 residues. Looked up from germline, CDR1 is SEHNR and CDR2 is FQNEAQ (reference sequence). Deletions cut 5 bases from V and 1 base from J, with 14 bases between. The full variable domain, its missing parts supplied by reference TRBV7-9 and TRBJ1-1, is DTGVSQNPRHKITKRGQNVTFRCDPISEHNRLYWYRQTLGQGPEFLTYFQNEAQLEKSRLLSDRFSAERPKGSFSTLEIQRTEQGDSAMYLCASSPRLTPNTEAFFGQGTRLTVV.

The chain recombines TRBV7-3 with TRBJ2-2; 13 positions match TRBD2. CDR3 size: 18 residues. The V gene end was trimmed by 1 base and the J gene end by 4 bases; junction bases not matched to a gene: 6. CDR1 and CDR2 from the germline V gene are SGHTA and FQGTGA. This CDR3 reads CASSLKLLAGGPTGELFF. The CDR3 DNA follows: TGTGCCAGCAGCTTAAAGCTACTAGCGGGAGGGCCCACCGGGGAGCTGTTTTTT.

This chain uses TRBV18 with TRBJ1-2; D is perhaps TRBD1 (5 bases). CDR1 and CDR2 (germline): KGHSH, LQKENI. This CDR3 spans 15 amino acids. The V end was cut by 0 bases, the J end by 4 bases, with 12 bases between. The CDR3 DNA follows: TGTGCCAGCTCACCACCCCAGGGTTGGGGCTATGGCTACACCTTC. This codes for CASSPPQGWGYGYTF.

The chain has TRBV6-5 and TRBJ2-7; the D gene is possibly TRBD1 (6 bases). Germline CDR1 and CDR2: MNHEY and SVGAGI. The CDR3 loop spans 11 amino acids. Trimming removed 8 bases at V and 4 bases at J, with 9 bases between. As DNA, the CDR3 is TGTGCCAGCTCAAGGGGGTACGAGCAGTACTTC. Translated: CASSRGYEQYF.

The chain couples TRBV7-9 to TRBJ2-5; TRBD2 aligns across 9 bases. The V and J ends lost 5 bases and 4 bases, in that order; junction bases with no gene match: 5. CDR1 SEHNR and CDR2 FQNEAQ come from the germline V gene (reference sequence). The CDR3 runs to 14 residues. This CDR3 is CASSPTSGIETQYF. The CDR3 coding sequence is TGTGCCAGCAGCCCGACTAGCGGCATAGAGACCCAGTACTTC. Filled out from reference TRBV7-9 and TRBJ2-5, the complete variable domain reads DTGVSQNPRHKITKRGQNVTFRCDPISEHNRLYWYRQTLGQGPEFLTYFQNEAQLEKSRLLSDRFSAERPKGSFSTLEIQRTEQGDSAMYLCASSPTSGIETQYFGPGTRLLVL.

The chain carries TRBV6-4 and TRBJ2-2; TRBD1 might be the D (5 bases). The germline CDR1 and CDR2 sequences are MRHNA and SNTAGT. V lost 6 bases and J lost 4, with 9 bases in between. The CDR3 runs 13 residues. As DNA, the CDR3 is TGTGCCAGCAGAGGGGTCGGCACCGGGGAGCTGTTTTTT. As protein: CASRGVGTGELFF.

The chain is built from TRBV11-3 and TRBJ2-2; 13 nucleotides agree with TRBD2. V trimming: 6 bases; J trimming: 8 bases; junction bases outside the gene matches: 9. The CDR3 totals 16 residues. Germline CDR1 and CDR2: SGHNT and YENEEA. CDR3 protein: CASRPGLAGDPGELFF. Here the CDR3 DNA reads TGTGCCAGCAGACCTGGACTAGCGGGAGACCCGGGGGAGCTGTTTTTT.

The rearrangement uses TRBV6-5 and TRBJ1-4; no clear D gene. The CDR3 spans 14 residues. Trimming left V 0 bases short and J 11 bases short, with 13 bases between. CDR1 and CDR2 (germline): MNHEY, SVGAGI. The CDR3 loop reads CASSYSDEGWKLFF. The CDR3 nucleotides are TGTGCCAGCAGTTACTCGGACGAGGGATGGAAACTGTTTTTT.

This clone was detected once. DNA of the CDR3: TGTGCCAGCAGCAAAGATCGGGCAGGGGGCGTTAACTATGGCTACACCTTC. Protein product: CASSKDRAGGVNYGYTF. The rearrangement joins TRBV21-1 to TRBJ1-2; no check of the table's D call, TRBD1, against the DNA was made. TRBV21-1 is labeled a pseudogene. This CDR3 comprises 17 residues.

This clone is a singleton in its sample. V and J are TRBV21-1 and TRBJ2-3; the table's D call TRBD2 went unverified against the DNA. TRBV21-1 is a pseudogene locus. The CDR3 extends over 18 amino acids. The CDR3, as DNA: TGTGCCAGCAGCAAAGCAGTTGGCGGCACCAAGATCACAGATACGCAGTATTTT. This translates into CASSKAVGGTKITDTQYF.

The V gene is TRBV2, the J gene TRBJ2-6; TRBD1 might be the D (5 bases). The germline V gene encodes CDR1 SNHLY and CDR2 FYNNEI. V lost 6 bases and J 4 bases, leaving 22 bases between the germline ends. CDR3 length: 18 residues. As DNA, the CDR3 is TGTGCCAGCAGCCTCCACTTCCCAGGGCCTGGGGGGGCCAACGTCCTGACTTTC. It translates to CASSLHFPGPGGANVLTF. The full variable domain, its missing parts supplied by reference TRBV2 and TRBJ2-6, is EPEVTQTPSHQVTQMGQEVILRCVPISNHLYFYWYRQILGQKVEFLVSFYNNEISEKSEIFDDQFSVERPDGSNFTLKIRSTKLEDSAMYFCASSLHFPGPGGANVLTFGAGSRLTVL.

This chain links TRBV6-1 with TRBJ1-2, with D maybe TRBD1 (6 bases). There are 15 residues in the CDR3. V lost 2 bases and J 3 bases, leaving 13 bases between the germline ends. Per germline, CDR1 MNHNS and CDR2 SASEGT. The DNA for the CDR3 is TGTGCCAGCAGTGAACTACAGGGAGAGGACTATGGCTACACCTTC. It specifies CASSELQGEDYGYTF.

The chain is built from TRBV3-1 (or the pseudogene TRBV3-2) and TRBJ2-3; TRBD2 matches at 8 bases. Germline V gives CDR1 LGHDT, CDR2 YNNKEL (reference sequence). J gave up 7 bases and V 4 bases, and 13 bases lay outside the gene matches. The CDR3 spans 16 residues. The CDR3 is CASSRNLAGEAYTQYF. The CDR3 nucleotides read TGTGCCAGCAGCCGCAACCTAGCGGGTGAAGCATATACGCAGTATTTT.

There are a few counts of this clone. The chain has TRBV28 and TRBJ1-4, with 8 positions matching TRBD1. The CDR3 is made up of 13 amino acids. Germline values: CDR1 MDHEN, CDR2 SYDVKM. The junction had 5 bases not matched to a gene; V was cut back by 9 bases and J by 5 bases. CDR3 loop: CASHRDRNEKLFF. The CDR3 bases are TGTGCCAGTCACCGGGACAGGAATGAAAAACTGTTTTTT.

The chain carries TRBV30 and TRBJ2-5, with TRBD2 matching over 13 bases. The CDR3 loop spans 14 amino acids. With V trimmed by 8 bases and J by 5 bases, 8 bases remained unmatched. Germline V gene sequence: CDR1 GTSNPN, CDR2 SVGIG (reference sequence). This chain's CDR3 is CASRTSGSGETQYF. CDR3 in DNA: TGTGCCAGTCGGACTAGCGGGAGTGGGGAGACCCAGTACTTC.

This chain uses TRBV29-1 with TRBJ2-2; 8 bases agree with TRBD1. The CDR3 loop spans 17 amino acids. In germline, CDR1 is SQVTM, CDR2 ANQGSEA. V trimming: 7 bases; J trimming: 5 bases; junction bases outside the gene matches: 18. DNA for the CDR3: TGCAGCGCCGGGGGTCCAGCAGGGGGCCTAGGTACCGGGGAGCTGTTTTTT. Residues: CSAGGPAGGLGTGELFF.

CDR3 sequence (DNA): TGTGCCAGCACAGATAGCAATCAGCCCCAGCATTTT. This encodes CASTDSNQPQHF. The rearrangement links TRBV19 to TRBJ1-5; D is ambiguous. Germline values: CDR1 LNHDA, CDR2 SQIVND (reference sequence). CDR3 size: 12 residues. V was trimmed by 9 bases and J by 0 bases, leaving 6 bases between them.